The 31 T cell receptor beta chains below were found in one sample sequenced in a study of shared clonotypes between healthy human individuals (TCRdb year 2020). Library prep was done by the immunoSEQ multiplex PCR assay. The clones in this table, taken by TCRdb from immuneACCESS, are in-frame only. Not every clone is retained; where verified, under half of the shortfall comes from an unresolved V gene, and the cause of the rest is unknown. Counted in this sample were some 2,500,000 clones; approximately 94% of them appeared once. The ten biggest clones cover 0.36% of the sample. Sequenced: naive CD4+ T cells from PBMCs. In light of the paper, this sample's cell subset or site label describes: CD45RA+ positively selected. The receptors were gathered from a man aged 18 to 30 in good health. Some clones in this sample may be carry-over from other donors' samples.

The chain couples TRBV5-1 to TRBJ2-5, with 7 bases lining up with TRBD2. Germline V gives CDR1 SGHRS, CDR2 YFSETQ. The ends lost 1 base at V and 1 base at J; junction bases unmatched: 4. The CDR3 loop spans 15 amino acids. In nucleotides, the CDR3 is TGCGCCAGCAGCTTGATTTCTAGCGGCCAAGAGACCCAGTACTTC. This sequence encodes CASSLISSGQETQYF.

The gene calls are TRBV28 and TRBJ1-2; D is possibly TRBD1 (5 bases). Per germline, CDR1 MDHEN and CDR2 SYDVKM. V lost 2 bases and J lost 4, with 14 bases in between. The CDR3 totals 15 residues. CDR3 DNA: TGTGCCAGCAGTTTAGGGACGATGAACATCTATGGCTACACCTTC. It translates to CASSLGTMNIYGYTF.

The V and J genes are TRBV6-1 and TRBJ2-3, with 7 nucleotides matching TRBD1. The CDR3 is 16 residues long. With V trimmed by 1 base and J by 2 bases, 6 bases remained unmatched. Germline values: CDR1 MNHNS, CDR2 SASEGT. This CDR3 reads CASSEGAGGVTDTQYF. The CDR3 DNA reads TGTGCCAGCAGTGAAGGGGCAGGGGGAGTCACAGATACGCAGTATTTT.

This chain connects TRBV18 to TRBJ1-3, with no clear D. The germline gives CDR1 KGHSH, CDR2 LQKENI. V lost 3 bases and J 0 bases, leaving 12 bases between the germline ends. The length of the CDR3 is 16 residues. The CDR3, as DNA: TGTGCCAGCTCACCCATCGGGTTCCACTCTGGAAACACCATATATTTT. Its translation is CASSPIGFHSGNTIYF.

The chain recombines TRBV11-1 with TRBJ1-2, with D unclear. The CDR3 loop spans 15 amino acids. V gave up 1 base and J gave up 8 bases, with 17 bases separating them. CDR1 SGHAT and CDR2 FQDESV come from the germline V gene (reference sequence). This chain's CDR3 is CASSLEGGSLEGYTF. In DNA form, the CDR3 reads TGTGCCAGCAGCTTAGAGGGAGGCTCGCTTGAAGGCTACACCTTC.

This chain connects TRBV9 to TRBJ2-5, with D perhaps matching TRBD2 (6 bases). The V end lost 0 bases, the J end lost 7 bases, and 16 bases lay between the germline ends. The CDR3 sequence is 15 residues long. Germline V gives CDR1 SGDLS, CDR2 YYNGEE. In DNA form, the CDR3 reads TGTGCCAGCAGCGTAGTAGGGCAGGGAGGTGGGACCCAGTACTTC. Translation: CASSVVGQGGGTQYF.

This chain connects TRBV4-2 to TRBJ2-3; D remains unclear. The CDR3 is 14 residues long. The V and J ends lost 1 base and 1 base respectively, with 6 bases between them. Germline V gives CDR1 LGHNA, CDR2 YNFKEQ. CDR3 protein: CASSQALRTDTQYF. DNA of the CDR3: TGTGCCAGCAGCCAAGCGTTACGCACAGATACGCAGTATTTT.

V is TRBV18 and J is TRBJ2-6; D is uncertain. CDR1 is KGHSH, CDR2 LQKENI, per germline. V gave up 0 bases and J gave up 0 bases, with 6 bases separating them. The CDR3 runs 16 residues. This CDR3 reads CASSPPGDSGANVLTF. The CDR3 DNA is TGTGCCAGCTCACCACCTGGAGACTCTGGGGCCAACGTCCTGACTTTC.

The chain links TRBV5-1 to TRBJ2-4; D is unresolved. Germline CDR1 SGHRS, CDR2 YFSETQ. The CDR3 loop spans 13 amino acids. With 2 bases removed from V and 7 bases from J, the gap between germline ends came to 10 bases. CDR3 nucleotides: TGCGCCAGCAGCTTACTTCCCACGAACATTCAGTACTTC. Its translation is CASSLLPTNIQYF.

The V and J genes are TRBV27 and TRBJ2-1, with 7 bases matching TRBD2. In germline, CDR1 is MNHEY, CDR2 SMNVEV (reference sequence). V was clipped by 3 bases and J by 4 bases; unmatched bases: 9. This CDR3 spans 16 amino acids. The CDR3 reads CASSLFWAGVYNEQFF. The DNA for the CDR3 is TGTGCCAGCAGTTTGTTTTGGGCGGGAGTTTACAATGAGCAGTTCTTC.

This clone was detected once. This sequence joins TRBV6-5 and TRBJ1-2, with unresolved D. V was cut by 7 bases and J by 3 bases, with 12 bases left in between. In germline, CDR1 is MNHEY, CDR2 SVGAGI. This CDR3 is built from 13 residues. The CDR3 region is CASTGGRDYGYTF. DNA for the CDR3: TGTGCCAGCACAGGAGGGCGTGACTATGGCTACACCTTC.

The J gene is TRBJ1-6, the V gene TRBV7-9; no clear D gene. Deletions cut 5 bases from V and 1 base from J, with 9 bases between. CDR1 and CDR2 from the germline V gene are SEHNR and FQNEAQ (reference sequence). CDR3 length: 15 residues. This chain's CDR3 is CASSQAGSYNSPLHF. CDR3 DNA sequence: TGTGCCAGCAGCCAAGCAGGTTCCTATAATTCACCCCTCCACTTT.

V is TRBV7-2 and J is TRBJ2-1, with TRBD2 identical over 12 bases. From germline, CDR1 is SGHTA and CDR2 FQGNSA. V lost 4 bases and J lost 9; bases outside the gene matches: 7. The CDR3 is 15 residues long. CDR3 amino acids: CASSSSGRAGSEQFF. CDR3 DNA sequence: TGTGCCAGCAGCTCTAGCGGGAGGGCCGGGAGTGAGCAGTTCTTC.

The rearrangement joins TRBV6-6 to TRBJ1-1; no firm D call. Trimming cost V 6 bases and J 4 bases, with 18 bases left between them. Looked up from germline, CDR1 is MNHNY and CDR2 is SVGAGI (reference sequence). The CDR3 covers 15 residues. The CDR3 loop is CASRQTEGLGTEAFF. For the CDR3, the DNA is TGTGCCAGCAGACAAACAGAGGGTTTGGGCACTGAAGCTTTCTTT.

This chain joins TRBV5-1 and TRBJ1-2; D is ambiguous. The germline V gene has CDR1 SGHRS and CDR2 YFSETQ. V lost 7 bases and J lost 4, with 2 bases in between. The CDR3 is 9 residues long. The CDR3 region has the DNA TGCGCCAGCCTCTATGGCTACACCTTC. Its translation is CASLYGYTF. The full variable domain, completed using reference TRBV5-1 and TRBJ1-2, is KAGVTQTPRYLIKTRGQQVTLSCSPISGHRSVSWYQQTPGQGLQFLFEYFSETQRNKGNFPGRFSGRQFSNSRSEMNVSTLELGDSALYLCASLYGYTFGSGTRLTVV.

On this clone itself: Different DNA sequences within this sample yield the same CDR3. The rearrangement links TRBV18 to TRBJ2-2, with D unclear. Trimming left V 5 bases short and J 0 bases short, with 7 bases between. CDR1 is KGHSH and CDR2 is LQKENI in the germline V gene. The CDR3 runs to 14 residues. The CDR3 sequence: CASSTITNTGELFF. CDR3 bases: TGTGCCAGCTCAACCATAACGAACACCGGGGAGCTGTTTTTT.

As concerns this clone: Other DNA sequences of this sample code for an identical CDR3. J is TRBJ2-5 and V is TRBV11-2; weak D call: TRBD2 (5 bases). V shed 5 bases and J shed 2 bases, with 12 bases lying between them. The germline gives CDR1 SGHAT, CDR2 FQNNGV. This CDR3 has 14 amino acids. Here the CDR3 DNA reads TGTGCCAGCAGCCGGGGTGGCCTACAAGAGACCCAGTACTTC. This encodes CASSRGGLQETQYF.

This chain uses TRBV5-6 with TRBJ1-2, with 7 bases identical to TRBD1. The CDR3 covers 15 residues. Germline trimming cut 0 bases from V and 4 bases from J; bases unmatched to any gene: 6. CDR1 and CDR2 (germline): SGHDT, YYEEEE. CDR3 in amino acids: CASSLVAGGGYGYTF. The CDR3 DNA reads as TGTGCCAGCAGCTTGGTGGCAGGGGGTGGCTATGGCTACACCTTC.

The CDR3 spells CASNPGPADTQYF. The DNA of the CDR3 is TGTGCCAGCAACCCGGGTCCGGCAGATACGCAGTATTTT. This chain joins TRBV6-1 and TRBJ2-3; D gene ambiguous. The CDR3 totals 13 residues. V lost 7 bases to trimming and J lost 4 bases, with 12 bases between them. The V gene's germline CDR1 is MNHNS and CDR2 SASEGT.

This chain links TRBV6-5 with TRBJ2-7, with 12 bases lining up with TRBD2. The CDR3 is 15 amino acids. J lost 5 bases, V lost 6 bases, and 8 bases had no gene match. Germline CDR1 and CDR2: MNHEY and SVGAGI. The CDR3 bases are TGTGCCAGCAGGACCGTAGGACTAGCGGGAAACGAGCAGTACTTC. The encoded protein is CASRTVGLAGNEQYF.

The V call is TRBV30, the J call TRBJ1-1; no clear D gene. CDR1 is GTSNPN, CDR2 SVGIG, per germline (reference sequence). This CDR3 is 18 amino acids long. V was pared by 2 bases and J by 4 bases, with 26 bases between. CDR3 residues: CAWSFSPFIEGWATEAFF. The CDR3 DNA reads TGTGCCTGGAGTTTTTCCCCCTTCATCGAGGGATGGGCCACTGAAGCTTTCTTT.

The rearrangement links TRBV28 to TRBJ2-3; TRBD1 is a possible D gene (5 bases). Trimming left V 6 bases short and J 3 bases short, with 13 bases between. Per the germline V gene, CDR1 is MDHEN and CDR2 is SYDVKM. The CDR3 length is 14 residues. The DNA for the CDR3 is TGTGCCAGCAGCCGAGGCAGGGCTACAGATACGCAGTATTTT. It specifies CASSRGRATDTQYF.

V usage is TRBV27 and J usage is TRBJ2-7; 7 bases are a match to TRBD2. This CDR3 contains 17 residues. The J segment lost 4 bases and the V segment lost 3 bases, leaving 15 bases of the junction unmatched. Germline V lookup: CDR1 MNHEY, CDR2 SMNVEV (reference sequence). Here the CDR3 DNA reads TGTGCCAGCAGTTTTAATATGCGGGGGAATTGGATTTACGAGCAGTACTTC. This translates into CASSFNMRGNWIYEQYF.

The chain employs TRBV9 and TRBJ2-1, with a weak D call TRBD2 (6 bases). This CDR3 contains 15 residues. Per the germline V gene, CDR1 is SGDLS and CDR2 is YYNGEE. Trimming pared 0 bases from V and 7 bases from J, leaving 14 bases between. The chain's CDR3 is CASSVGGTLRNEQFF. The CDR3 nucleotides read TGTGCCAGCAGCGTAGGCGGGACCCTTAGAAATGAGCAGTTCTTC.

The V call is TRBV5-4, the J call TRBJ2-7; perhaps TRBD2 as D (5 bases). Trimming shortened V by 3 bases and J by 1 base, and 14 bases separated the two germline ends. CDR1 and CDR2 from the germline V gene are SGHNT and YYREEE (reference sequence). The CDR3 totals 15 residues. The CDR3 loop is CASSSQKRGSYEQYF. The DNA of the CDR3 is TGTGCCAGCAGCTCACAGAAACGGGGATCCTACGAGCAGTACTTC.

V and J are TRBV4-1 and TRBJ2-7; D gene unclear. Germline V lookup: CDR1 MGHRA, CDR2 YSYEKL. This CDR3 comprises 15 residues. Trimming shortened V by 1 base and J by 1 base, and 11 bases separated the two germline ends. The CDR3 sequence is CASSQVAAESYEQYF. The CDR3 DNA sequence: TGCGCCAGCAGCCAAGTGGCGGCGGAGTCCTACGAGCAGTACTTC.

This clone has a single count. The junction does not match germline at one end; this may be a read error. The DNA for the CDR3 is TGTGCCAGCAGCCATGACTCCTTCAATGAGCAGTTCTTC. Translation gives CASSHDSFNEQFF. J is TRBJ2-1 and V is TRBV7-8; no reliable D call. The CDR3 consists of 13 residues. CDR1 and CDR2 from the germline V gene are SGHVS and FQNEAQ.

This clone has only one observation. The rearrangement links TRBV6-5 to TRBJ1-5; 9 bases map to TRBD1. CDR3 length: 15 residues. V was pared by 6 bases and J by 2 bases, with 5 bases of the junction left unmatched. Germline V lookup: CDR1 MNHEY, CDR2 SVGAGI. The CDR3 DNA is TGTGCCAGCAGCCAGACAGGGGGACGCAATCAGCCCCAGCATTTT. Its translation: CASSQTGGRNQPQHF.

The chain uses TRBV2 and TRBJ1-1, with D unclear. The germline CDR1 and CDR2 sequences are SNHLY and FYNNEI. The CDR3 extends over 12 amino acids. V lost 8 bases and J 10 bases, leaving 17 bases between the germline ends. The CDR3 DNA is TGTGCCAGCGGGAGGGAGTCCTTGGGAGCTTTCTTT. As protein: CASGRESLGAFF.

On this clone itself: Its ends do not fully match the called genes, so a read error is possible. The rearrangement uses TRBV9 and TRBJ2-5; 9 positions match TRBD2. The CDR3 loop spans 18 amino acids. Germline V gene data show CDR1 as SGDLS and CDR2 as YYNGEE. The DNA for the CDR3 is TGTGCCAGCAGCGTATTAGGGCTAGCGGGAAATGGGCAAGAGACCCAATACTTC. Its protein product is CASSVLGLAGNGQETQYF.

This clone was detected only a few times. The CDR3 DNA follows: TGCAGCGTTGACAAGGTATTAGACACTGAAGCTTTCTTT. Encoded protein: CSVDKVLDTEAFF. The chain recombines TRBV29-1 with TRBJ1-1; no clear D. Germline CDR1 reads SQVTM; CDR2 reads ANQGSEA. This CDR3 has 13 amino acids. V dropped 3 bases and J dropped 3 bases, with 11 bases sitting between them.